This T cell receptor beta chain was sequenced for a study of blood T cell repertoires in COVID-19. For the study at large: COVID-19 samples, acute and convalescent, were from the United States, Italy and Spain.

Germline CDR1 SNHLY, CDR2 FYNNEI. The CDR3 has 18 amino acids. V was shortened by 5 bases and J by 0 bases, with 20 bases between the two germline ends. Generated by immunoSEQ multiplex PCR, the TCRdb table keeps only in-frame clones and is missing some. Of hundreds of thousands of clones in the sample, approximately 86% were seen once. This clone has only a few counts. Sample: peripheral blood. V usage is TRBV2 and J usage is TRBJ1-3; D remains unclear. The sequence came from a woman aged 60-70 years with COVID-19, enrolled during active disease. In nucleotides, the CDR3 is TGTGCCAGCAGTTCTCCTCCCCAGGAAAACCTCTCTGGAAACACCATATATTTT. It codes for CASSSPPQENLSGNTIYF.